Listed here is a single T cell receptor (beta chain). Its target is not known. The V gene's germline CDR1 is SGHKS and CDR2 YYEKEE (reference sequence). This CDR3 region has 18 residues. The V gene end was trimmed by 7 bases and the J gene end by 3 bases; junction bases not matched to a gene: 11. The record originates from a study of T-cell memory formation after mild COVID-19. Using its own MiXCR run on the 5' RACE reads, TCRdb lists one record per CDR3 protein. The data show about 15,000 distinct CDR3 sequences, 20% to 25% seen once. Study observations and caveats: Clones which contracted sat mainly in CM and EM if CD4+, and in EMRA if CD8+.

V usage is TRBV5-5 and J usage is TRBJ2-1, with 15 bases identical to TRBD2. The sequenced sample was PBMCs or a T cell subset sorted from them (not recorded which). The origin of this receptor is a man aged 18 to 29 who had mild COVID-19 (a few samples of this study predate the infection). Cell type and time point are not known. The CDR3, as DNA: TGTGCCAGCCATGCTGGACTAGCGGGGGGGCTTGGCTACAATGAGCAGTTCTTC. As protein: CASHAGLAGGLGYNEQFF.